A few counts support the clone carrying this T cell receptor beta chain. V was pared by 4 bases and J by 1 base, with 8 bases between. Per the germline V gene, CDR1 is ENHRY and CDR2 is SYGVKD. The CDR3 is made up of 14 amino acids. This sample is part of a study of blood T cell repertoires in COVID-19. Here immunoSEQ multiplex PCR was the method, and the copy in TCRdb shows in-frame clones only, minus some. This table holds about 250,000 clones, approximately 84% found once. Sequencing was done on a sample of peripheral blood. The chain is built from TRBV10-3 and TRBJ1-5, with D possibly being TRBD1 (6 bases). This clonotype originated in a man over 45 with active or convalescent COVID-19. The CDR3 DNA reads TGTGCCATCAGTGCCCAGGGGAGCAATCAGCCCCAGCATTTT. Protein sequence: CAISAQGSNQPQHF.